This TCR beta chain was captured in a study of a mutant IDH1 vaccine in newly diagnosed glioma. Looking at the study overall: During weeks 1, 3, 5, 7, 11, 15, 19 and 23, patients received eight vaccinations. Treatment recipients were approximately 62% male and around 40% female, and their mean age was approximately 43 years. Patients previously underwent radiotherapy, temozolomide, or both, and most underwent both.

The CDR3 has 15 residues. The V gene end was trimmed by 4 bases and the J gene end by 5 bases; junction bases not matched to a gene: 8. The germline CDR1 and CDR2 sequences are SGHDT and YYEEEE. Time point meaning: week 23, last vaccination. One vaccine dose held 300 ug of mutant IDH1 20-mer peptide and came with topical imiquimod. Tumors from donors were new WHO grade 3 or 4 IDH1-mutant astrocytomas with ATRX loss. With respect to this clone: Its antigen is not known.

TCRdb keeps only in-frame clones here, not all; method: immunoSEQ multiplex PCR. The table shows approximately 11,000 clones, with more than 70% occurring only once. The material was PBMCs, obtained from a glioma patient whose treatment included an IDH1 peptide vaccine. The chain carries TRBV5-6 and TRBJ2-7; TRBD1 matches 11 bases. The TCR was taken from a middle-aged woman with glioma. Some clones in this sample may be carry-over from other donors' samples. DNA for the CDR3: TGTGCCAGCAGCGGAAGAAGGACAGGGGGCGACGAGCAGTACTTC. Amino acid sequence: CASSGRRTGGDEQYF.